These 23 T cell receptor beta chains share one sample of origin, sequenced in a study of blood T cell repertoires in COVID-19. The data were produced by immunoSEQ multiplex PCR, yet TCRdb's version contains in-frame clones alone and is incomplete. The sample comprises about 18,000 clones, 87% of which are singletons, and around a sixth rests with the top ten. Input material: peripheral blood. The source is a man between 45 and 60 years old with active COVID-19.

This chain connects TRBV5-4 to TRBJ2-7; TRBD2 aligns across 10 bases. The CDR3 is 18 residues long. Trimming took 0 bases from V and 2 from J; bases not matched to a gene: 11. Germline CDR1 SGHNT, CDR2 YYREEE (reference sequence). CDR3 protein: CASSLEIAGGLSTYEQYF. The CDR3 DNA follows: TGTGCCAGCAGCTTGGAAATAGCGGGAGGTCTTTCGACCTACGAGCAGTACTTC.

The chain has TRBV6-8 and TRBJ2-7; 7 bases agree with TRBD2. The CDR3 loop spans 14 amino acids. The J segment lost 4 bases and the V segment lost 6 bases, leaving 9 bases of the junction unmatched. Germline V gene lookup returns CDR1 MNHGY and CDR2 SAAAGT. CDR3 nucleotides: TGTGCCAGCAGGTGGGGGAGGGAAGGTTACGAGCAGTACTTC. It specifies CASRWGREGYEQYF.

This clone occurred a few times. The chain combines TRBV18 with TRBJ1-2; 7 bases align to TRBD1. The ends lost 4 bases at V and 0 bases at J; junction bases unmatched: 2. Germline CDR1 reads KGHSH; CDR2 reads LQKENI. The CDR3 covers 14 residues. The CDR3 region is CASSQGASNYGYTF. As DNA, the CDR3 is TGTGCCAGCTCACAGGGGGCTTCTAACTATGGCTACACCTTC.

The genes are TRBV5-6 and TRBJ2-5; D possibly corresponds to TRBD2 (5 bases). V lost 7 bases, J lost 4 bases, and 11 bases lay in between. Looked up from germline, CDR1 is SGHDT and CDR2 is YYEEEE. The length of the CDR3 is 12 residues. CDR3 region: CASAIAGETQYF. DNA for the CDR3: TGTGCCAGCGCCATCGCGGGAGAGACCCAGTACTTC.

The chain has TRBV4-3 and TRBJ1-1; D not resolved. The CDR3 is 15 amino acids. Germline V gene lookup returns CDR1 LGHNA and CDR2 YSLEER. V dropped 0 bases and J dropped 1 base, with 9 bases sitting between them. The CDR3 sequence: CASSQDIGRNTEAFF. CDR3 DNA: TGCGCCAGCAGCCAAGATATTGGGAGGAACACTGAAGCTTTCTTT.

The chain employs TRBV10-1 and TRBJ2-1, with 7 positions matching TRBD1. The V gene's germline CDR1 is WNHNN and CDR2 SYGVQD (reference sequence). The CDR3 is made up of 15 amino acids. Trimming took 0 bases from V and 9 from J; bases not matched to a gene: 8. The CDR3 here is CASSESKGAFGEQFF. Here the CDR3 DNA reads TGCGCCAGCAGTGAGTCGAAGGGGGCGTTTGGTGAGCAGTTCTTC.

V and J are TRBV5-4 and TRBJ2-1; D perhaps matches TRBD2 (5 bases). The CDR3 sequence is 15 residues long. CDR1 SGHNT and CDR2 YYREEE come from the germline V gene (reference sequence). The V end lost 4 bases, the J end lost 0 bases, and 11 bases lay between the germline ends. The CDR3 protein is CASSPLGSSYNEQFF. The CDR3 DNA sequence: TGTGCCAGCAGCCCTCTAGGGAGCTCCTACAATGAGCAGTTCTTC. The variable domain in full, with the rest retrieved from reference TRBV5-4 and TRBJ2-1, is ETGVTQSPTHLIKTRGQQVTLRCSSQSGHNTVSWYQQALGQGPQFIFQYYREEENGRGNFPPRFSGLQFPNYSSELNVNALELDDSALYLCASSPLGSSYNEQFFGPGTRLTVL.

The gene calls are TRBV7-9 and TRBJ2-1; possible D gene TRBD2, 6 bases. Trimming took 6 bases from V and 3 from J, leaving 12 bases between them. CDR3 length: 14 residues. The germline CDR1 and CDR2 sequences are SEHNR and FQNEAQ (reference sequence). The CDR3: CASSFSGNYNEQFF. The CDR3 nucleotides read TGTGCCAGCAGTTTTAGCGGTAACTACAATGAGCAGTTCTTC.

V gene TRBV6-1 combines with J gene TRBJ2-7, with 7 bases matching TRBD1. The trim removed 0 bases at V and 4 bases at J, leaving 6 bases unmatched. The CDR3 length is 15 residues. Looked up from germline, CDR1 is MNHNS and CDR2 is SASEGT. The CDR3 loop reads CASSEAWGQKYEQYF. CDR3 DNA sequence: TGTGCCAGCAGTGAAGCATGGGGACAGAAATACGAGCAGTACTTC.

The sample holds one count of this clone. The chain carries TRBV19 and TRBJ1-2, with unresolved D. The V gene's germline CDR1 is LNHDA and CDR2 SQIVND (reference sequence). The V end lost 9 bases, the J end lost 4 bases, and 15 bases lay between the germline ends. The length of the CDR3 is 13 residues. The CDR3 DNA reads as TGTGCCAGCACCGGGGAGAATCGCTATGGCTACACCTTC. Protein sequence: CASTGENRYGYTF.

J is TRBJ2-6 and V is TRBV6-2 or TRBV6-3; 9 nucleotides line up with TRBD2. The junction had 0 bases not matched to a gene; V was cut back by 4 bases and J by 2 bases. This CDR3 has 15 residues. Germline lookup yields CDR1 MNHEY and CDR2 SVGEGT. This CDR3 is CASSLAGAGANVLTF. For the CDR3, the DNA is TGTGCCAGCAGTTTAGCGGGAGCTGGGGCCAACGTCCTGACTTTC.

V usage is TRBV28 and J usage is TRBJ2-7; D perhaps matches TRBD2 (5 bases). The CDR3 loop spans 16 amino acids. Trimming removed 6 bases from V and 1 base from J, with 19 bases in between. Germline CDR1 and CDR2: MDHEN and SYDVKM. DNA of the CDR3: TGTGCCAGCAGCCGCTTTGGAGGCGTAGGATCCTACGAGCAGTACTTC. This encodes CASSRFGGVGSYEQYF.

The genes are TRBV7-2 and TRBJ1-3; D may be TRBD1 (5 bases). V was cut by 5 bases and J by 0 bases, with 20 bases left in between. The germline V gene has CDR1 SGHTA and CDR2 FQGNSA. There are 18 residues in the CDR3. The DNA for the CDR3 is TGTGCCAGCAGCCCCCATCGGCAGGGATTAAGCTCTGGAAACACCATATATTTT. Translated, it gives CASSPHRQGLSSGNTIYF.

Comments on this clone: The junction does not match germline at one end; this may be a read error. The chain joins TRBV5-6 to TRBJ1-4, with a possible D match to TRBD1 (6 bases). The CDR3 contains 15 residues. Germline V CDR1 and CDR2: SGHDT, YYEEEE. The CDR3 DNA reads as TGTGCCAGCAGCTCCTCCGGGACAACTGATGAAAAACTGTTTTTT. Translating gives CASSSSGTTDEKLFF.

This clone occurred a few times. Germline and junction disagree at one end, which may indicate a read error. This chain connects TRBV7-7 to TRBJ2-1; 9 bases map to TRBD1. Germline V lookup: CDR1 SSHAT, CDR2 FNYEAQ (reference sequence). The CDR3 contains 15 residues. The CDR3 sequence: CASSPWGQGLHEQFF. The CDR3 DNA follows: TGTGCTAGCAGCCCCTGGGGACAGGGTTTGCATGAGCAGTTCTTC.

The V and J genes are TRBV28 and TRBJ2-6; the D is unclear. Germline-derived CDR1 and CDR2 are MDHEN and SYDVKM. The V gene lost 2 bases and the J gene lost 2 bases, with 7 bases spanning the gap. There are 15 residues in the CDR3. The CDR3 here is CASSLQGAGANVLTF. CDR3 coding DNA: TGTGCCAGCAGTTTACAAGGAGCTGGGGCCAACGTCCTGACTTTC.

The V gene is TRBV2, the J gene TRBJ1-5, with 8 nucleotides matching TRBD1. CDR3 size: 16 residues. The germline V gene has CDR1 SNHLY and CDR2 FYNNEI. J lost 3 bases, V lost 6 bases, and 10 bases had no gene match. The CDR3 DNA is TGTGCCAGCAGCGCGGACAGGGTAATGGTCAATCAGCCCCAGCATTTT. Protein: CASSADRVMVNQPQHF.

The chain is built from TRBV19 and TRBJ2-3, with 12 bases that match TRBD2. Germline CDR1 reads LNHDA; CDR2 reads SQIVND (reference sequence). J lost 5 bases, V lost 5 bases, and 8 bases had no gene match. The CDR3 runs 16 residues. This CDR3 is CASSPKTSGRRDTQYF. The CDR3 coding sequence is TGTGCCAGTAGTCCGAAGACTAGCGGGAGACGAGATACGCAGTATTTT.

This clone is large. The rearrangement links TRBV5-6 to TRBJ1-1; no firm D call. V dropped 4 bases and J dropped 5 bases, with 12 bases sitting between them. In germline, CDR1 is SGHDT, CDR2 YYEEEE. The CDR3 runs to 13 residues. CDR3 loop: CASSPSAGTEAFF. CDR3 nucleotide sequence: TGTGCCAGCAGCCCTTCCGCCGGGACTGAAGCTTTCTTT.

J is TRBJ2-2 and V is TRBV9; 8 nucleotides align to TRBD2. V dropped 3 bases and J dropped 3; count of bases not matched to a gene: 13. Germline lookup yields CDR1 SGDLS and CDR2 YYNGEE. There are 18 residues in the CDR3. CDR3 residues: CASSALGGVSGYTGELFF. The CDR3 DNA sequence: TGTGCCAGCAGCGCCCTCGGGGGGGTTAGCGGCTACACCGGGGAGCTGTTTTTT.

This rearrangement joins TRBV6-4 to TRBJ2-1; D is uncertain. Between the trimmed V and J ends, which lost 4 bases and 6 bases, there was a span of 7 bases. This CDR3 is built from 12 residues. CDR1 and CDR2 (germline): MRHNA, SNTAGT. In DNA form, the CDR3 reads TGTGCCAGCAGTGGGGCGAGCAATGAGCAGTTCTTC. It codes for CASSGASNEQFF.

The rearrangement uses TRBV21-1 and TRBJ1-2; the table's TRBD1 call for D was not verified on the DNA. TRBV21-1 is labeled a pseudogene. The CDR3 sequence is 8 residues long. The DNA of the CDR3 is TGTGCCAGCGGCGGCTACACCTTC. Residues: CASGGYTF.

The chain joins TRBV4-3 to TRBJ2-5, with 7 bases matching TRBD1. The germline V gene has CDR1 LGHNA and CDR2 YSLEER. With 4 bases clipped from V and 4 bases from J, the junction kept 3 bases outside the gene matches. The CDR3 covers 13 residues. The CDR3 loop reads CASSPRQGETQYF. CDR3 in DNA: TGCGCCAGCAGCCCACGACAGGGAGAGACCCAGTACTTC.